The 26 T cell receptor beta chains below come from one sample, sequenced in a study of blood T cell repertoires in COVID-19. Sequenced by immunoSEQ multiplex PCR; TCRdb stores in-frame clones only, minus some. The table records 400,000 or so clones, 80% to 90% of them present only once. The specimen was PBMCs or T cells enriched from blood (not recorded which). These receptors were obtained from a man aged 30-40 years who had recovered from COVID-19.

The chain is built from TRBV30 and TRBJ2-7; 9 bases align to TRBD1. CDR1 and CDR2 (germline): GTSNPN, SVGIG (reference sequence). The CDR3 runs 12 residues. Losses at the gene ends were 8 bases for V and 5 bases for J; bases not matched to a gene: 7. CDR3 DNA: TGTGCCGGGACAGGGATTAACCACGAGCAGTACTTC. Translation gives CAGTGINHEQYF.

The chain carries TRBV5-6 and TRBJ1-4; the D gene is possibly TRBD1 (6 bases). This CDR3 spans 15 amino acids. Germline V gene data show CDR1 as SGHDT and CDR2 as YYEEEE. V dropped 0 bases and J dropped 7 bases, with 13 bases sitting between them. For the CDR3, the DNA is TGTGCCAGCAGCTTGGTCAGGGGACCTGGTGAAAAACTGTTTTTT. Translating gives CASSLVRGPGEKLFF.

The chain combines TRBV30 with TRBJ1-2; TRBD1 agrees at 7 bases. This CDR3 region has 14 residues. CDR1 and CDR2 from the germline V gene are GTSNPN and SVGIG (reference sequence). The V gene end was trimmed by 5 bases and the J gene end by 5 bases; junction bases not matched to a gene: 11. CDR3 protein: CAWETGSRRYGYTF. CDR3 sequence (DNA): TGTGCCTGGGAGACAGGGAGTCGGAGGTATGGCTACACCTTC.

The chain joins TRBV27 to TRBJ1-5, with TRBD1 as a possible D gene (6 bases). Germline CDR1 reads MNHEY; CDR2 reads SMNVEV (reference sequence). Trimming cost V 3 bases and J 7 bases, with 13 bases left between them. The CDR3 loop spans 14 amino acids. This chain's CDR3 is CASSFSGGAQPQHF. The CDR3, as DNA: TGTGCCAGCAGTTTCTCCGGGGGGGCACAGCCCCAGCATTTT.

The CDR3 protein is CASSLRTSGTGDTQYF. The CDR3 DNA is TGTGCCAGCAGCTTAAGGACTAGCGGGACGGGAGATACGCAGTATTTT. The chain recombines TRBV7-2 with TRBJ2-3, with TRBD2 matching 12 bases. Germline trimming cut 2 bases from V and 5 bases from J; bases unmatched to any gene: 5. The CDR3 runs to 16 residues. Germline-derived CDR1 and CDR2 are SGHTA and FQGNSA.

The gene calls are TRBV6-1 and TRBJ1-5, with D possibly TRBD1 on 5 matching bases. CDR3 length equals 15 residues. In germline, CDR1 is MNHNS, CDR2 SASEGT. Trimming took off 2 bases at V and 0 bases at J, with 8 bases between the two ends. The CDR3 nucleotides read TGTGCCAGCAGTGAATTACAGGATAGCAATCAGCCCCAGCATTTT. It is translated as CASSELQDSNQPQHF.

The V gene is TRBV15, the J gene TRBJ1-1; no definite D call. V lost 2 bases, J lost 5 bases, and 21 bases lay in between. CDR3 length equals 17 residues. Germline assignment: CDR1 LNHNV and CDR2 YYDKDF (reference sequence). CDR3 loop: CATSRSGGSVSTTEAFF. For the CDR3, the DNA is TGTGCCACCAGCAGATCCGGAGGGTCAGTGTCTACGACTGAAGCTTTCTTT.

The chain couples TRBV28 to TRBJ1-1; D is perhaps TRBD1 (6 bases). V was shortened by 4 bases and J by 1 base, with 13 bases between the two germline ends. Germline V lookup: CDR1 MDHEN, CDR2 SYDVKM. There are 15 residues in the CDR3. The CDR3 here is CASSSPGHRNTEAFF. CDR3 in DNA: TGTGCCAGCAGTTCGCCGGGACATCGGAACACTGAAGCTTTCTTT.

J is TRBJ1-6 and V is TRBV19; 8 bases line up with TRBD1. Germline CDR1 reads LNHDA; CDR2 reads SQIVND (reference sequence). The CDR3 runs to 17 residues. With 6 bases clipped from V and 2 bases from J, the junction kept 9 bases outside the gene matches. The CDR3, as DNA: TGTGCCAGTAGCCATGGACAGGGCGTAGCCTATAATTCACCCCTCCACTTT. This codes for CASSHGQGVAYNSPLHF.

V is TRBV27 and J is TRBJ2-5, with a possible D match to TRBD1 (5 bases). CDR1 and CDR2 (germline): MNHEY, SMNVEV (reference sequence). The CDR3 is 14 residues long. Trimming removed 0 bases at V and 3 bases at J, with 8 bases between. The CDR3 coding sequence is TGTGCCAGCAGTTTATCTGTACAGGAAGAGACCCAGTACTTC. Protein sequence: CASSLSVQEETQYF.

This sequence joins TRBV6-6 and TRBJ2-1; 7 bases line up with TRBD1. The V and J ends lost 0 bases and 7 bases, in that order; junction bases with no gene match: 6. Germline V CDR1 and CDR2: MNHNY, SVGAGI (reference sequence). The length of the CDR3 is 15 residues. CDR3 in DNA: TGTGCCAGCAGTTACTCCCGGGACAGTCTTAATGAGCAGTTCTTC. Translating it yields CASSYSRDSLNEQFF.

V and J are TRBV19 and TRBJ2-5; 8 bases map to TRBD2. V shed 4 bases, J shed 4 bases, and the junction held 11 bases outside the gene matches. Germline assignment: CDR1 LNHDA and CDR2 SQIVND (reference sequence). There are 16 residues in the CDR3. Written as DNA, the CDR3 is TGTGCCAGTAGTACGAGCCATCACGGGAGGGGAGAGACCCAGTACTTC. Its translation is CASSTSHHGRGETQYF.

The chain couples TRBV27 to TRBJ1-2, with D maybe TRBD1 (5 bases). The CDR3 is 13 amino acids. The V end lost 3 bases, the J end lost 2 bases, and 7 bases lay between the germline ends. CDR1 and CDR2 from the germline V gene are MNHEY and SMNVEV (reference sequence). The CDR3 DNA reads as TGTGCCAGCAGTTTCAGGGCCAACTATGGCTACACCTTC. Protein sequence: CASSFRANYGYTF.

The chain couples TRBV4-1 to TRBJ2-7; D is perhaps TRBD1 (5 bases). Looked up from germline, CDR1 is MGHRA and CDR2 is YSYEKL. The CDR3 has 12 amino acids. V shed 7 bases and J shed 1 base, with 8 bases lying between them. As DNA, the CDR3 is TGCGCCAGCAAGGGGCCGTCCTACGAGCAGTACTTC. Protein sequence: CASKGPSYEQYF.

The rearrangement uses TRBV3-1 (or the pseudogene TRBV3-2) and TRBJ2-2; 7 bases agree with TRBD1. The CDR3 is 12 amino acids. V lost 6 bases and J lost 6; bases outside the gene matches: 1. Germline V lookup: CDR1 LGHDT, CDR2 YNNKEL (reference sequence). CDR3 bases: TGTGCCAGCAGGAGGGGGCCCGGGGAGCTGTTTTTT. Its protein product is CASRRGPGELFF.

The chain combines TRBV3-1 (or the pseudogene TRBV3-2) with TRBJ1-3; 8 bases align to TRBD1. There are 15 residues in the CDR3. The V and J ends lost 4 bases and 0 bases, in that order; junction bases with no gene match: 2. CDR1 and CDR2 (germline): LGHDT, YNNKEL (reference sequence). Written as DNA, the CDR3 is TGTGCCAGCAGCCCGGGACAGGTCTCTGGAAACACCATATATTTT. Its protein is CASSPGQVSGNTIYF.

The rearrangement uses TRBV14 and TRBJ1-1, with no clear D. From germline, CDR1 is SGHDN and CDR2 FVKESK. The ends were cut back, 4 bases at V and 3 bases at J, with 12 bases in the middle. This CDR3 is built from 14 residues. CDR3 sequence (DNA): TGTGCCAGCAGCCCCAGCGTGTCCGACACTGAAGCTTTCTTT. It translates to CASSPSVSDTEAFF.

Note on this clone: Other DNA sequences from this sample encode an identical CDR3 as well. The CDR3 DNA reads as TGCGCCAGCAGCTCGGGACAGGGTGACACTGAAGCTTTCTTT. Protein product: CASSSGQGDTEAFF. The chain links TRBV5-1 to TRBJ1-1; 9 nucleotides match TRBD1. The CDR3 extends over 14 amino acids. Germline V gene data show CDR1 as SGHRS and CDR2 as YFSETQ. With 3 bases clipped from V and 3 bases from J, the junction kept 3 bases outside the gene matches.

The chain carries TRBV28 and TRBJ2-1; no clear D gene. Trimming shortened V by 3 bases and J by 6 bases, and 12 bases separated the two germline ends. The length of the CDR3 is 14 residues. Germline V lookup: CDR1 MDHEN, CDR2 SYDVKM. The CDR3 sequence: CASSFPDIGNEQFF. CDR3 in DNA: TGTGCCAGCAGTTTTCCCGACATTGGCAATGAGCAGTTCTTC.

The chain joins TRBV24-1 to TRBJ2-1; 10 bases agree with TRBD2. The CDR3 consists of 15 residues. The J segment lost 8 bases and the V segment lost 2 bases, leaving 5 bases of the junction unmatched. Germline CDR1 is KGHDR and CDR2 is SFDVKD. The CDR3 region is CATSDYSSGSDEQFF. The CDR3 nucleotides are TGTGCCACCAGTGATTATTCTAGCGGGAGTGATGAGCAGTTCTTC.

This clone was observed once. Additional DNA sequences in this sample encode the identical CDR3. The J gene is TRBJ2-7, the V gene TRBV27; D not resolved. The CDR3 contains 13 residues. Trimming cost V 3 bases and J 2 bases, with 8 bases left between them. Per germline, CDR1 MNHEY and CDR2 SMNVEV (reference sequence). In DNA, the CDR3 is TGTGCCAGCAGTTTGGGCCCGACCTACGAGCAGTACTTC. Its protein product is CASSLGPTYEQYF.

This sequence joins TRBV19 and TRBJ1-2, with D unclear. This CDR3 region has 13 residues. Trimming stripped 10 bases from V and 4 bases from J, with 16 bases between. CDR1 LNHDA and CDR2 SQIVND come from the germline V gene (reference sequence). CDR3: CATRDRGGYGYTF. The DNA for the CDR3 is TGTGCCACACGAGACCGAGGAGGCTATGGCTACACCTTC.

This chain joins TRBV15 and TRBJ2-1; TRBD2 agrees at 14 bases. Trimming at V came to 6 bases and at J to 8 bases, leaving 15 bases not matched to a gene. Looked up from germline, CDR1 is LNHNV and CDR2 is YYDKDF (reference sequence). This CDR3 is 18 amino acids long. The CDR3 is CATSPGLAGVGARDEQFF. The CDR3 nucleotides are TGTGCCACCAGTCCGGGACTAGCGGGAGTGGGGGCTCGGGATGAGCAGTTCTTC.

V and J are TRBV7-9 and TRBJ1-6, with a tentative D call TRBD1 (6 bases). The V gene lost 5 bases and the J gene lost 8 bases, with 16 bases spanning the gap. The CDR3 is 15 residues long. In germline, CDR1 is SEHNR, CDR2 FQNEAQ (reference sequence). Written as DNA, the CDR3 is TGTGCCAGCAGCCCTCAGACAGGAGACTATTCACCCCTCCACTTT. Its translation: CASSPQTGDYSPLHF.

The chain combines TRBV14 with TRBJ2-4, with D possibly matching TRBD1 (6 bases). Trimming pared 2 bases from V and 4 bases from J, leaving 9 bases between. Germline V gives CDR1 SGHDN, CDR2 FVKESK. The CDR3 loop spans 14 amino acids. Here the CDR3 reads CASSQKGQKNIQYF. CDR3 DNA: TGTGCCAGCAGCCAAAAAGGACAGAAAAACATTCAGTACTTC.

The chain carries TRBV4-2 and TRBJ2-5; 13 bases agree with TRBD2. Germline assignment: CDR1 LGHNA and CDR2 YNFKEQ. The trim removed 4 bases at V and 5 bases at J, leaving 1 base unmatched. The CDR3 extends over 14 amino acids. The CDR3 region has the DNA TGTGCCAGCAGCCCGGGACTAGCGGGGGAGACCCAGTACTTC. Translating gives CASSPGLAGETQYF.